The present entry profiles one T cell receptor beta chain with its context. Its target is not known. The data belong to a study of monozygotic twins with inflammatory bowel disease. Findings and caveats of the study: Compared with healthy twins, IBD patients shared fewer clonotypes with others, especially with disease activity.

TCR libraries each used approximately 3,500 ng of total RNA. There were eight separate reactions per sample in which cDNA was made. One entry per CDR3 protein, without DNA, is what TCRdb gives after re-calling the 5' RACE reads. Its listing shows 350,000 to 400,000 distinct CDR3 sequences. The clonotype was recovered from a human donor with ulcerative colitis or Crohn's disease, or a healthy co-twin of an affected twin (not recorded which). Material: blood.

Here the CDR3 reads CASSLGYGGGSSYEQYF. The chain has TRBV7-2 and TRBJ2-7; TCRdb returns TRBD2, unconfirmable since there is no DNA. The CDR3 is 17 residues long. Per germline, CDR1 SGHTA and CDR2 FQGNSA.